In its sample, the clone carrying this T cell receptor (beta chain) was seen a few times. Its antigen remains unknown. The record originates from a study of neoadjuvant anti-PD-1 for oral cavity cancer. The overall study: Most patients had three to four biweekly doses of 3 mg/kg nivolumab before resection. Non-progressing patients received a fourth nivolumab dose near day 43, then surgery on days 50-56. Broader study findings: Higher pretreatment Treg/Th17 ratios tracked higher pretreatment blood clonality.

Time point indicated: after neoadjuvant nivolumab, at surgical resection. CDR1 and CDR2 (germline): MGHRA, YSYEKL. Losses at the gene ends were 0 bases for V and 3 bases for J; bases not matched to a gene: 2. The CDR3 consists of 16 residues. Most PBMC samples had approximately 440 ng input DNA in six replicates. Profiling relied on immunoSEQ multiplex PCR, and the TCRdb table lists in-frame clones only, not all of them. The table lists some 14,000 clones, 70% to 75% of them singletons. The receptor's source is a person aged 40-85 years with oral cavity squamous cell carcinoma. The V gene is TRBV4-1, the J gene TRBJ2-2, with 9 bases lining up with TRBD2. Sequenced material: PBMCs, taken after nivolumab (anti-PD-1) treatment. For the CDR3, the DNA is TGCGCCAGCAGCCAAGACCTAGCGGGATACACCGGGGAGCTGTTTTTT. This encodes CASSQDLAGYTGELFF.